The TCR beta chain under discussion was sequenced for a study of blood T cell repertoires in COVID-19. At the level of the study: The origin of the acute and convalescent COVID-19 samples was the United States, Italy and Spain. Sources were T cells, B-cell-depleted T cells, or PBMCs; the material itself was cDNA or gDNA.

CDR1 LNHDA and CDR2 SQIVND come from the germline V gene (reference sequence). There are 14 residues in the CDR3. Trimming removed 6 bases from V and 1 base from J; junction bases left unmatched: 2. Donors of Cohort 3 who recovered were those that had two negative PCRs, clearance, or symptom resolution. TCRdb's copy holds only in-frame clones and misses some; the assay was immunoSEQ multiplex PCR. The data contain around 270,000 clones, around 85% of them seen just once; the ten biggest clones take up 4% to 4.5%. This rearrangement joins TRBV19 to TRBJ2-1; TRBD2 agrees at 8 bases. The TCR was taken from a woman in her 30s who had recovered from COVID-19. The sample comprised PBMCs or T cells enriched from blood (not recorded which). The CDR3 is CASSGGDSYNEQFF. In DNA, the CDR3 is TGTGCCAGTAGCGGGGGGGATTCCTACAATGAGCAGTTCTTC.